The entry below gives a single T cell receptor beta chain sequence along with its context. Its antigen is unknown. This specimen belongs to a study of cytomegalovirus exposure and HLA in healthy donors. The study, taken as a whole, reports: Altogether, some 170 TCR beta chains were recorded as cytomegalovirus-associated.

CDR1 and CDR2 from the germline V gene are LNHNV and YYDKDF (reference sequence). CDR3 length: 16 residues. The V gene end was trimmed by 4 bases and the J gene end by 6 bases; junction bases not matched to a gene: 9. With 60 Vbeta and 13 Jbeta primers, the PCR was carried out. Study processing details: Around 10 million of the 80 million or so unique TCR beta chains counted in a later analysis were shared. The data were produced by immunoSEQ multiplex PCR, yet TCRdb's version contains in-frame clones alone and is incomplete. D and trimming come from the DNA, and the V and J calls and clone size come from that table. Of roughly 180,000 clones in the sample, about 80% were seen once.

The chain has TRBV15 and TRBJ2-2, with TRBD1 identical over 9 bases. This receptor was identified in a young man in good health and CMV-seropositive. The sample consisted of PBMCs. The CDR3 DNA is TGTGCCACCAGCACCCGGGACAGGGCTTTTGCCGGGGAGCTGTTTTTT. Amino acids: CATSTRDRAFAGELFF.